Described below is a single T cell receptor beta chain sequence and its context. In its sample, this clonotype was seen a few times. This receptor's antigen is unknown. The sample holds no much larger clone one base away, and base qualities are not on file. The CDR3 runs 14 residues from the cysteine to the phenylalanine. The only DNA kept is the CDR3, 42 bases in frame from the first base. V has 4 bases trimmed and J has 3 bases trimmed; junction bases matching no gene number 7. Taken from the germline V gene, the CDR1 and CDR2 loops are SQVTM and ANQGSEA. The sample belongs to a study of post-analysis software for immune sequencing data (dated by TCRdb to 2014 to 2015). Some background on the complete study: Relapsing-remitting, secondary progressive and progressive-relapsing multiple sclerosis were recorded as disease courses, and subtype annotation was lacking for some patients. A subset of samples was prepared in parallel using single-end sample barcoding, then pooled and co-amplified after Illumina adapter ligation. Patient repertoires were compared against roughly 11 previously published healthy control repertoires from donors aged roughly 6 to 28 years.

Results the study describes overall, beyond this receptor: The control group was slightly older than the multiple sclerosis patient group. Four or five TRBV segments, including TRBV5-6, TRBV5-1 and TRBV20-1, were significantly more frequent in patients than controls. Significantly lower normalized Chao1 diversity was found in multiple sclerosis patients than in controls, suggesting substantial peripheral T-cell clonal expansion. Direct clustering with F measure showed strong co-clustering of samples prepared in the same batch, prompting a batch-effect correction.

Receptor libraries were prepared by PCR. The instrument was an Illumina HiSeq 2500. To reduce PCR and sequencing biases, unique molecular identifiers were built into the TCR beta cDNA libraries. Approximately 500,000 cDNA molecules were obtained per 1 to 10 million input T cells, so each molecule approximated one T cell. Patient libraries were prepared and sequenced with the same protocol used for the earlier healthy control dataset. Within a given batch, samples were prepared together, multiplexed and sequenced on the same HiSeq lane. The paper's data handling went like this. MIGEC was used to process the raw barcoded reads, and molecular identifier groups with only a single read were discarded before consensus assembly and CDR3 extraction. Clonotype tables were post-analysed with VDJtools, and diversity was normalized by down-sampling all datasets to the smallest sample size. In repertoire overlap clustering, CDR3 amino acid sequences, but not nucleotide sequences, were matched to correct batch-related cross-sample contamination. The raw public data were reprocessed by TCRdb itself: fastp quality trimming at Q25, MiXCR clonotype calling, in-frame beta chains only. CDR3 protein sequences are deduplicated, and each keeps its most common genes and DNA. V and J calls and clone size were set by TCRdb, not the authors. For this sample the table gives about 160,000 distinct CDR3 sequences, of which about 36% were detected only once. The top ten hold under 30% of the sample.

The time point label here, explained by the study, means: second blood draw from one MS patient after hematopoietic stem cell transplantation. To demonstrate the VDJtools post-analysis software, the study profiled TCR beta repertoires from the peripheral blood of under 15 young patients with multiple sclerosis. Multiple sclerosis patients were children and adolescents aged roughly 6 to 16 years. The sample was blood, taken after autologous hematopoietic stem cell transplantation. The source of this sequence is a girl between 10 and 17 years old with multiple sclerosis. Donor details come from another sample of the same person, matched by shared clones. The chain joins TRBV29-1 to TRBJ1-2, and 8 junction bases match TRBD1. In nucleotides, the sequence is TGCAGCGTTGTCCCGGGACAGGTTTACTATGGCTACACCTTC. Its protein product is CSVVPGQVYYGYTF. The variable domain in full, with residues beyond the CDR3 obtained from the reference TRBV29-1 and TRBJ1-2 genes, is SAVISQKPSRDICQRGTSLTIQCQVDSQVTMMFWYRQQPGQSLTLIATANQGSEATYESGFVIDKFPISRPNLTFSTLTVSNMSPEDSSIYLCSVVPGQVYYGYTFGSGTRLTVV.